The present TCR beta chain was sequenced within a study of CD8+ T cells in alopecia areata. On the study more broadly: A 6-month period off drug followed tofacitinib, which lasted 6 to 18 months.

On this clone: Its antigen remains unknown.

As the sequencing template, cDNA was produced by extracting RNA and reverse transcribing it. Generated by immunoSEQ multiplex PCR, the TCRdb table keeps only in-frame clones and is missing some. The data show 60,000 to 90,000 clones, around 67% seen once. Germline CDR1 reads SEHNR; CDR2 reads FQNEAQ (reference sequence). V lost 1 base, J lost 4 bases, and 6 bases lay in between. The CDR3 consists of 13 residues. Treatment given: oral pan-JAK inhibitor, 5-10 mg twice daily. Both CD4+ and CD8+ T cells were separated by sorting PBMCs. Broader study findings: The study found that many expanded lesional clones persisted in scalp and blood during tofacitinib. Compared with normal scalp, lesional scalp had higher clonality and more expanded CD8+ clones.

This clonotype was obtained from a human donor with alopecia areata. Here the sequenced sample was CD8+ T cells sorted from blood, taken at week 24, from a patient treated with tofacitinib. The chain recombines TRBV7-9 with TRBJ2-3; D gene unclear. CDR3 sequence (DNA): TGTGCCAGCAGCTTAGTCGGCCCAGATACGCAGTATTTT. Translating it yields CASSLVGPDTQYF.